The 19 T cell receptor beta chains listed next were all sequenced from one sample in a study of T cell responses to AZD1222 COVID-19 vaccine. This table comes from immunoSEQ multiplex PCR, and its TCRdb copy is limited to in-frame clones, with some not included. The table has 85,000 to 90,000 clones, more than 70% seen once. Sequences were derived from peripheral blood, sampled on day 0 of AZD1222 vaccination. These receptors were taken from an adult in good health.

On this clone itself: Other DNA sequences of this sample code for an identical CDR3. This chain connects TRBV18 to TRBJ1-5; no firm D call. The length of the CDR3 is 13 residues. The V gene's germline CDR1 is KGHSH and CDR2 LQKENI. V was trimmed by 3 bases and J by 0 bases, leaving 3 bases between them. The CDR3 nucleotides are TGTGCCAGCTCACCGGGTAGCAATCAGCCCCAGCATTTT. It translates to CASSPGSNQPQHF.

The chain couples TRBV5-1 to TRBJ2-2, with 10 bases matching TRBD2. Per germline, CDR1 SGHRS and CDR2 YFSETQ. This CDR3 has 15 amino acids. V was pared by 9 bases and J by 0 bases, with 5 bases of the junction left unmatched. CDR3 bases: TGCGCCACCCGGACTAGCGGAACGAACACCGGGGAGCTGTTTTTT. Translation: CATRTSGTNTGELFF.

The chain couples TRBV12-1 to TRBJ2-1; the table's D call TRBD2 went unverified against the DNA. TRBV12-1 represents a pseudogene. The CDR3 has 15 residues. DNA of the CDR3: TGTGCCAGCAGCTTCCAGCGGGGGGCAAACAATGAGCAGTTCTTC. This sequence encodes CASSFQRGANNEQFF.

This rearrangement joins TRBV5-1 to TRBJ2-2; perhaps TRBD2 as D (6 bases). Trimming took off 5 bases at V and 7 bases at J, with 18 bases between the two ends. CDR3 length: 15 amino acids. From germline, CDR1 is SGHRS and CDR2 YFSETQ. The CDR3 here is CASRRDSSTRGELFF. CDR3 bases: TGCGCCAGCAGGAGGGACTCTTCCACTCGCGGGGAGCTGTTTTTT.

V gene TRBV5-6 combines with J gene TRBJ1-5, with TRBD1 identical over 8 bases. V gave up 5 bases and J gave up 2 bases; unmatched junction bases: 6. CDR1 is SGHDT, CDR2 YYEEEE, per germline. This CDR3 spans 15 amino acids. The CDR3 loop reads CASSRTGIRNQPQHF. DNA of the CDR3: TGTGCCAGCAGTCGGACAGGGATTCGCAATCAGCCCCAGCATTTT.

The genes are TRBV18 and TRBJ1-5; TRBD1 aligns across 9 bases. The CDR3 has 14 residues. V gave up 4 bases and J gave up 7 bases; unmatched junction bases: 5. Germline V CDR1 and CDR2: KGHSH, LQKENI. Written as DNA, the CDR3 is TGTGCCAGCTCACTGGGACAGGGTGAACAGCCCCAGCATTTT. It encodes CASSLGQGEQPQHF.

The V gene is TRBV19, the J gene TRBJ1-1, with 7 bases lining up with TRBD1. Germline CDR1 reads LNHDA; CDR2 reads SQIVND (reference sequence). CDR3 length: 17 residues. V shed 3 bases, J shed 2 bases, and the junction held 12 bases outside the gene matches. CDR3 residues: CASSISSRAGGNTEAFF. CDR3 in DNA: TGTGCCAGTAGTATTAGCTCACGGGCAGGGGGTAACACTGAAGCTTTCTTT.

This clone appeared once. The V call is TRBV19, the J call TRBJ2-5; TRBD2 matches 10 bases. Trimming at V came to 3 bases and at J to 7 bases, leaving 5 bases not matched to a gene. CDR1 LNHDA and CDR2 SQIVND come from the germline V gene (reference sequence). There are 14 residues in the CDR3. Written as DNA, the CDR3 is TGTGCCAGTAGTATCGGGACTAGCGAGGGGACCCAGTACTTC. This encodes CASSIGTSEGTQYF.

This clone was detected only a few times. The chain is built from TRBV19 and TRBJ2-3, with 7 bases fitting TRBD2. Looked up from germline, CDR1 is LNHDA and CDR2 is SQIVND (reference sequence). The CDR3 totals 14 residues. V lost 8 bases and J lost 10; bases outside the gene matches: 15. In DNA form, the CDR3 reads TGTGCCAGTGGGGCGGGAGACCGTCGCGGGGCGCAGTATTTT. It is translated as CASGAGDRRGAQYF.

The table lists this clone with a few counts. CDR3 sequence (DNA): TGTGCCAGCAGCTTCTCCTCGAACCCGCGGGGGGTCAATGAGCAGTTCTTC. Amino acids: CASSFSSNPRGVNEQFF. This chain links TRBV5-4 with TRBJ2-1, with 8 bases fitting TRBD2. The CDR3 consists of 17 residues. Germline V lookup: CDR1 SGHNT, CDR2 YYREEE (reference sequence). V lost 2 bases to trimming and J lost 6 bases; unmatched junction nucleotides: 13.

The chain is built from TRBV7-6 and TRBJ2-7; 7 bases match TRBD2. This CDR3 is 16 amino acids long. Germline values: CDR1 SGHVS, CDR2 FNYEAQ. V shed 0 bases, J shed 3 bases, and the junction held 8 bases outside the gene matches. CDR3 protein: CASSLASGGGSYEQYF. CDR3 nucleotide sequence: TGTGCCAGCAGCTTAGCGTCCGGAGGCGGGAGCTACGAGCAGTACTTC.

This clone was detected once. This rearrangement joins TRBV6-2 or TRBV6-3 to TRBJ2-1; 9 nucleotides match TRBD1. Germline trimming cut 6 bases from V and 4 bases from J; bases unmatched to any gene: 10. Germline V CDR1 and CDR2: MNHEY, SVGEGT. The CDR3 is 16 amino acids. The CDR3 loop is CASSRLGQGGYNEQFF. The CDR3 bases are TGTGCCAGCAGCCGCCTGGGACAGGGTGGTTACAATGAGCAGTTCTTC.

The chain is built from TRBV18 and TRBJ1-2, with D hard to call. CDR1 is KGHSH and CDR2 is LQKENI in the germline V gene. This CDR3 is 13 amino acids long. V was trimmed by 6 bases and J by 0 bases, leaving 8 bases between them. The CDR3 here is CASSPAPNYGYTF. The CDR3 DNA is TGTGCCAGCTCGCCTGCTCCTAACTATGGCTACACCTTC.

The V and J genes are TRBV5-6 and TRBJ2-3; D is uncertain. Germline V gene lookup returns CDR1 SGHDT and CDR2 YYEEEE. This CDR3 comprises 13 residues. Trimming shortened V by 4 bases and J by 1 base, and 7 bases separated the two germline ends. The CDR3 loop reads CASSPGRTDTQYF. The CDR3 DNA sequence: TGTGCCAGCAGCCCTGGGCGCACAGATACGCAGTATTTT.

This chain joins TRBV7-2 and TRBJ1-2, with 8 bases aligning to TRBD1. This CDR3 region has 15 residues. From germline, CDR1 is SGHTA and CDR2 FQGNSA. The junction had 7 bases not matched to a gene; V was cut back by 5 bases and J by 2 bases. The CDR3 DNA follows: TGTGCCAGCAGCCCAGGGGGCGGGCAGAACTATGGCTACACCTTC. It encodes CASSPGGGQNYGYTF. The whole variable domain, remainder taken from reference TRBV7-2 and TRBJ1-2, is GAGVSQSPSNKVTEKGKDVELRCDPISGHTALYWYRQSLGQGLEFLIYFQGNSAPDKSGLPSDRFSAERTGGSVSTLTIQRTQQEDSAVYLCASSPGGGQNYGYTFGSGTRLTVV.

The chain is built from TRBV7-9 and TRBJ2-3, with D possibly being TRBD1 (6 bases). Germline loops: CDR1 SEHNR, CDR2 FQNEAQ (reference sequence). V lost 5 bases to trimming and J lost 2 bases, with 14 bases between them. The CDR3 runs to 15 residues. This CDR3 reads CASSLDGQTTDTQYF. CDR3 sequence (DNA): TGTGCCAGCAGCCTGGACGGACAGACCACAGATACGCAGTATTTT.

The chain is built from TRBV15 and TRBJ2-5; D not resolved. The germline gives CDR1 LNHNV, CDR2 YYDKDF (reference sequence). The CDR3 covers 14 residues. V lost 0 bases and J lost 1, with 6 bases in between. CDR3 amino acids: CATSRDRVQETQYF. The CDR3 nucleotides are TGTGCCACCAGCAGAGATAGGGTCCAAGAGACCCAGTACTTC.

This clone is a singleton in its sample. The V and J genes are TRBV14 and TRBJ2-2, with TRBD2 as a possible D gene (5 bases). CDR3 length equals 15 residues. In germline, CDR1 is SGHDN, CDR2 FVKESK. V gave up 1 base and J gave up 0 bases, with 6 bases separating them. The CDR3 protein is CASSQGGANTGELFF. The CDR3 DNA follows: TGTGCCAGCAGCCAAGGGGGAGCGAACACCGGGGAGCTGTTTTTT.

The CDR3 reads CASSPRQQETQYF. In DNA form, the CDR3 reads TGTGCCAGCTCACCCAGGCAGCAAGAGACCCAGTACTTC. The chain links TRBV18 to TRBJ2-5; D unresolved. Germline V gene lookup returns CDR1 KGHSH and CDR2 LQKENI. CDR3 length: 13 amino acids. The ends were cut back, 3 bases at V and 2 bases at J, with 7 bases in the middle.